Each of the 20 T cell receptor beta chains below was sequenced from the same sample in a study of cytomegalovirus exposure and HLA in healthy donors. 13 Jbeta primers and 60 Vbeta primers were used for the PCR. The data were produced by immunoSEQ multiplex PCR, yet TCRdb's version contains in-frame clones alone and is incomplete. The sample comprises 70,000 to 80,000 clones, approximately 78% of which are singletons, and 1.9% rests with the top ten. Sequences were obtained from PBMCs. Every receptor here comes from a man aged 18 to 35 in good health and CMV-seronegative.

The chain employs TRBV5-1 and TRBJ2-3, with TRBD2 identical over 7 bases. The junction had 9 bases not matched to a gene; V was cut back by 4 bases and J by 4 bases. Looked up from germline, CDR1 is SGHRS and CDR2 is YFSETQ. The CDR3 runs to 15 residues. The CDR3 protein is CASSGGPAGADTQYF. For the CDR3, the DNA is TGCGCCAGCAGCGGGGGACCGGCGGGAGCAGATACGCAGTATTTT.

The chain combines TRBV28 with TRBJ2-7; 10 bases are a match to TRBD2. Per the germline V gene, CDR1 is MDHEN and CDR2 is SYDVKM. V lost 6 bases, J lost 1 base, and 6 bases stayed unmatched. This CDR3 has 15 amino acids. DNA of the CDR3: TGTGCCAGCAGCCGAACTAGCGGGGCGTCCTACGAGCAGTACTTC. Its protein product is CASSRTSGASYEQYF.

This sequence joins TRBV7-9 and TRBJ1-2, with 7 bases that match TRBD1. Germline V gene sequence: CDR1 SEHNR, CDR2 FQNEAQ (reference sequence). This CDR3 has 16 amino acids. V lost 5 bases to trimming and J lost 1 base; unmatched junction nucleotides: 10. The CDR3, as DNA: TGTGCCAGCAGCCGCCTCCGGGACAGAAGTAACTATGGCTACACCTTC. It yields the protein CASSRLRDRSNYGYTF.

The chain has TRBV10-3 and TRBJ2-7, with TRBD1 identical over 9 bases. The CDR3 has 16 residues. Germline CDR1 is ENHRY and CDR2 is SYGVKD. With V trimmed by 4 bases and J by 4 bases, 11 bases remained unmatched. CDR3 nucleotide sequence: TGTGCCATCAGTGGAAGCCCCACAGGGGGCGCGTACGAGCAGTACTTC. Its protein product is CAISGSPTGGAYEQYF.

This chain joins TRBV19 and TRBJ1-1, with 10 bases matching TRBD1. Germline CDR1 LNHDA, CDR2 SQIVND (reference sequence). The J segment lost 3 bases and the V segment lost 4 bases, leaving 8 bases of the junction unmatched. CDR3 length: 16 amino acids. The CDR3, as DNA: TGTGCCAGTAGTAAACCGGGACAGGGGTTTGACACTGAAGCTTTCTTT. This translates into CASSKPGQGFDTEAFF.

The chain links TRBV6-4 to TRBJ2-3; no firm D call. The ends were cut back, 4 bases at V and 3 bases at J, with 8 bases in the middle. CDR1 is MRHNA, CDR2 SNTAGT, per germline. The CDR3 runs 13 residues. The CDR3 DNA reads as TGTGCCAGCAGTGTAACAGTTACAGATACGCAGTATTTT. Its translation is CASSVTVTDTQYF.

This chain joins TRBV2 and TRBJ2-1; 13 positions match TRBD2. The CDR3 runs 14 residues. CDR1 SNHLY and CDR2 FYNNEI come from the germline V gene. Trimming cost V 5 bases and J 7 bases; bases outside gene matches: 2. In nucleotides, the CDR3 is TGTGCCAGCAGTACTAGCGGGGGGGATAATGAGCAGTTCTTC. Translation: CASSTSGGDNEQFF.

CDR3 region: CASSLGGNEKLFF. In nucleotides, the CDR3 is TGCGCCAGCAGCTTGGGGGGCAATGAAAAACTGTTTTTT. The V gene is TRBV5-1, the J gene TRBJ1-4; possibly TRBD1 for D (5 bases). The CDR3 loop spans 13 amino acids. The germline V gene encodes CDR1 SGHRS and CDR2 YFSETQ. Trimming removed 0 bases at V and 5 bases at J, with 5 bases between.

The chain employs TRBV10-3 and TRBJ2-5; weak D call: TRBD2 (6 bases). Trimming removed 6 bases at V and 0 bases at J, with 8 bases between. The CDR3 spans 13 residues. Germline CDR1 ENHRY, CDR2 SYGVKD. The CDR3 bases are TGTGCCATCAGCCCGGGAGACCAAGAGACCCAGTACTTC. Its translation is CAISPGDQETQYF.

The V call is TRBV7-2, the J call TRBJ2-7; a possible D gene is TRBD2 (6 bases). Germline CDR1 reads SGHTA; CDR2 reads FQGNSA. V lost 4 bases and J 0 bases, leaving 13 bases between the germline ends. CDR3 length: 15 amino acids. For the CDR3, the DNA is TGTGCCAGCAGCTGGACTATCGTAAGCTCCTACGAGCAGTACTTC. This sequence encodes CASSWTIVSSYEQYF.

The V call is TRBV5-1, the J call TRBJ2-1, with 9 bases identical to TRBD2. The CDR3 spans 17 residues. Germline assignment: CDR1 SGHRS and CDR2 YFSETQ. V dropped 3 bases and J dropped 4; count of bases not matched to a gene: 11. The CDR3 protein is CASSSPSGEILYNEQFF. The CDR3 coding sequence is TGCGCCAGCAGCTCCCCTAGCGGGGAAATACTATACAATGAGCAGTTCTTC.

CDR3 protein: CASSLFEGGELFF. CDR3 in DNA: TGTGCCAGCAGCCTCTTTGAGGGAGGGGAGCTGTTTTTT. The chain carries TRBV7-6 and TRBJ2-2; D might be TRBD2 (5 bases). V was shortened by 5 bases and J by 8 bases, with 12 bases between the two germline ends. Germline-derived CDR1 and CDR2 are SGHVS and FNYEAQ. The CDR3 runs 13 residues.

This clone was counted a few times. At one end the junction does not follow the germline gene, possibly because of a read error. This chain connects TRBV7-7 to TRBJ2-5, with D possibly being TRBD2 (5 bases). The V gene's germline CDR1 is SSHAT and CDR2 FNYEAQ (reference sequence). There are 12 residues in the CDR3. In DNA, the CDR3 is TGTGCTAGCAGTTCCTCGGGGGAGACCCAGTACTTC. Translated, it gives CASSSSGETQYF.

The chain employs TRBV30 and TRBJ2-7; D remains unclear. In germline, CDR1 is GTSNPN, CDR2 SVGIG (reference sequence). V lost 3 bases to trimming and J lost 4 bases, with 16 bases between them. The CDR3 sequence is 14 residues long. CDR3 sequence: CAWSVKLSWYEQYF. The DNA of the CDR3 is TGTGCCTGGAGCGTAAAACTAAGTTGGTACGAGCAGTACTTC.

V is TRBV5-1 and J is TRBJ2-7; no definite D call. CDR3 length: 14 residues. The germline gives CDR1 SGHRS, CDR2 YFSETQ. The ends were cut back, 0 bases at V and 2 bases at J, with 9 bases in the middle. The CDR3 bases are TGCGCCAGCAGCTTGGAAGTCGGTGCCTACGAGCAGTACTTC. The encoded protein is CASSLEVGAYEQYF.

This clone was observed a few times. The J gene is TRBJ1-5, the V gene TRBV7-2; D is uncertain. The CDR3 is 13 amino acids. The V end was cut by 5 bases, the J end by 5 bases, with 10 bases between. Germline CDR1 and CDR2: SGHTA and FQGNSA. CDR3 in amino acids: CASSTMGDQPQHF. CDR3 DNA sequence: TGTGCCAGCAGCACAATGGGCGATCAGCCCCAGCATTTT.

The chain joins TRBV7-8 to TRBJ2-7, with 9 bases lining up with TRBD2. Germline V gives CDR1 SGHVS, CDR2 FQNEAQ. The CDR3 loop spans 15 amino acids. V shed 3 bases, J shed 6 bases, and the junction held 9 bases outside the gene matches. Written as DNA, the CDR3 is TGTGCCAGCAGCTTCCGCCGGGCGGGGGGGGTCGAGCAGTACTTC. Encoded protein: CASSFRRAGGVEQYF. Variable domain in full (rest from reference TRBV7-8 and TRBJ2-7): GAGVSQSPRYKVAKRGQDVALRCDPISGHVSLFWYQQALGQGPEFLTYFQNEAQLDKSGLPSDRFFAERPEGSVSTLKIQRTQQEDSAVYLCASSFRRAGGVEQYFGPGTRLTVT.

V gene TRBV28 combines with J gene TRBJ2-5; D is perhaps TRBD2 (6 bases). The CDR3 runs 16 residues. Germline CDR1 MDHEN, CDR2 SYDVKM. V dropped 5 bases and J dropped 5 bases, with 21 bases sitting between them. The DNA of the CDR3 is TGTGCCAGCAGTCCATCCGCGGGGTCCGCACGGGAGACCCAGTACTTC. Amino acid sequence: CASSPSAGSARETQYF.

The chain couples TRBV27 to TRBJ2-7; 8 positions agree with TRBD1. V shed 5 bases and J 2 bases; nucleotides not matched to a gene: 5. CDR1 is MNHEY, CDR2 SMNVEV, per germline (reference sequence). The CDR3 length is 14 residues. This CDR3 reads CASSPGQATYEQYF. As DNA, the CDR3 is TGTGCCAGCAGTCCGGGACAGGCCACCTACGAGCAGTACTTC.

The rearrangement links TRBV6-1 to TRBJ2-5; 7 bases are a match to TRBD1. The CDR3 is 15 amino acids. With V trimmed by 5 bases and J by 4 bases, 10 bases remained unmatched. CDR1 is MNHNS and CDR2 is SASEGT in the germline V gene. CDR3 loop: CASSNNRGLRETQYF. The CDR3 bases are TGTGCCAGCAGTAATAACAGGGGTTTGAGAGAGACCCAGTACTTC.